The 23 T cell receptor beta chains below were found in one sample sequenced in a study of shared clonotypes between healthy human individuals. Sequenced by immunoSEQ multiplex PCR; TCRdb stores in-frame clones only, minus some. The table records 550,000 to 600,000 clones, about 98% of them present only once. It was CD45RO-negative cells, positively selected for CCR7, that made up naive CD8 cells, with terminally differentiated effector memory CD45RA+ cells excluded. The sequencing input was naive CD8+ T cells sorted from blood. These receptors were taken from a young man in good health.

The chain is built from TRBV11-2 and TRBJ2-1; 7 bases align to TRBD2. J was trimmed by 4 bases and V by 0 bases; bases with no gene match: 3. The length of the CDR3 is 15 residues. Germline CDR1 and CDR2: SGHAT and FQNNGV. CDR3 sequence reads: CASSLEGGLYNEQFF. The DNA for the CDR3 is TGTGCCAGCAGCTTAGAGGGGGGACTATACAATGAGCAGTTCTTC.

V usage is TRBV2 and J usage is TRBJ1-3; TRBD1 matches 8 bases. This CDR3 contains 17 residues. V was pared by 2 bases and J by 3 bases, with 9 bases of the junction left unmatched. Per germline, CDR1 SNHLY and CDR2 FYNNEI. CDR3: CASSERVGQGGGNTIYF. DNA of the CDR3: TGTGCCAGCAGTGAAAGGGTCGGACAGGGTGGTGGAAACACCATATATTTT.

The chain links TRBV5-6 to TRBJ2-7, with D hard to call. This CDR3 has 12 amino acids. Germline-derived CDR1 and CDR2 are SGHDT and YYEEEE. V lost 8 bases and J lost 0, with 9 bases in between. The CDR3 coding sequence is TGTGCCAGTAGTACTCTCTCCTACGAGCAGTACTTC. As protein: CASSTLSYEQYF.

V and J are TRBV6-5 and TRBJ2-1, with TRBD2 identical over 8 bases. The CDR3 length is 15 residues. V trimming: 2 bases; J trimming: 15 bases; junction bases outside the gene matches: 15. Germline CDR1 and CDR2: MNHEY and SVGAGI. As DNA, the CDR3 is TGTGCCAGCAGTTACCCTACTAGCGGCGGAGATCTGCTGTTCTTC. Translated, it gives CASSYPTSGGDLLFF.

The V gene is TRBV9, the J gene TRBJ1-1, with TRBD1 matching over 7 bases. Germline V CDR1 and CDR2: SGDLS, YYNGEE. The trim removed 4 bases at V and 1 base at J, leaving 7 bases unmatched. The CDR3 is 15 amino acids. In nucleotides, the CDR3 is TGTGCCAGCAGCCCTTCAGGACAGGCGAACACTGAAGCTTTCTTT. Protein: CASSPSGQANTEAFF.

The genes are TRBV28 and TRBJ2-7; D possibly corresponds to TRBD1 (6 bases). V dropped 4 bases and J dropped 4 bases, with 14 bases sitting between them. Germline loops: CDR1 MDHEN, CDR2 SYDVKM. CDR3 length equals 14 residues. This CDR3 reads CASSSEGGRYEQYF. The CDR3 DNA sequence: TGTGCCAGCAGTTCCGAAGGGGGTAGGTACGAGCAGTACTTC.

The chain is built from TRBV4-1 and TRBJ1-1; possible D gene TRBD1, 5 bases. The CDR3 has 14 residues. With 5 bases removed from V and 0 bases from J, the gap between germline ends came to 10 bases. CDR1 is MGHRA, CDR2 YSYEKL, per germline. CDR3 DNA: TGCGCCAGCAGCAGAGACAGCTTGAACACTGAAGCTTTCTTT. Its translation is CASSRDSLNTEAFF.

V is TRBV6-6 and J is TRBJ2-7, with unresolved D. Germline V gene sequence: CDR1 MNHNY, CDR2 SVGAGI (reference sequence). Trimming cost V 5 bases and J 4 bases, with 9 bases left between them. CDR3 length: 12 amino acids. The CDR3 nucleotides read TGTGCCAGCAGTATCGGGTCATACGAGCAGTACTTC. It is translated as CASSIGSYEQYF.

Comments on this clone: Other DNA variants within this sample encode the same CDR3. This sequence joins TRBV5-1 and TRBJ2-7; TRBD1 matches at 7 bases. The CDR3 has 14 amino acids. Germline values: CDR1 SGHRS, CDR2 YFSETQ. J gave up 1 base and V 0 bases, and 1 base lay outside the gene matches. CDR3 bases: TGCGCCAGCAGCTTGGGACAGGGTTCCTACGAGCAGTACTTC. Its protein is CASSLGQGSYEQYF.

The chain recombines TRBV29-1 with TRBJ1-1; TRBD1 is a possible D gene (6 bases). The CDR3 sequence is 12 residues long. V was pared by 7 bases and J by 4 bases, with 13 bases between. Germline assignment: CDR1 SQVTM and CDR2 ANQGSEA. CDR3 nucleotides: TGCAGCGCCGGTCGGGGGCCCACTGAAGCTTTCTTT. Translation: CSAGRGPTEAFF.

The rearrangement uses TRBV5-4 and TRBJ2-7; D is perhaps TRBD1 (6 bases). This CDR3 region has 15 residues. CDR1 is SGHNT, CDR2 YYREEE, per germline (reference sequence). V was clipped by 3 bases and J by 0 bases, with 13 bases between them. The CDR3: CASSSGDRSSYEQYF. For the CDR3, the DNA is TGTGCCAGCAGCTCCGGCGACAGGAGCTCCTACGAGCAGTACTTC.

CDR3 coding DNA: TGTGCCAGCAGTTTAACTGACTCCTACGAGCAGTACTTC. This codes for CASSLTDSYEQYF. This sequence joins TRBV27 and TRBJ2-7; D not resolved. V lost 2 bases, J lost 0 bases, and 5 bases lay in between. The CDR3 spans 13 residues. Germline V gene data show CDR1 as MNHEY and CDR2 as SMNVEV (reference sequence).

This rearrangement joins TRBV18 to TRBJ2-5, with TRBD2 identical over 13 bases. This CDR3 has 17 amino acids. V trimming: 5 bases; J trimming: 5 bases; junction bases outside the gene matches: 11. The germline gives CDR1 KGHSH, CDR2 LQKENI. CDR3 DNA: TGTGCCAGCTCAGCCGGACTAGCGGGAGTGGCGGAGGAGACCCAGTACTTC. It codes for CASSAGLAGVAEETQYF.

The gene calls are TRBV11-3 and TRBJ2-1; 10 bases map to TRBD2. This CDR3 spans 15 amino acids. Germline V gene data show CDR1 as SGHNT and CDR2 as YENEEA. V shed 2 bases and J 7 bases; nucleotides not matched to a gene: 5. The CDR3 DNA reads TGTGCCAGCAGCTTACTAGCGGGAGTCTCAAATGAGCAGTTCTTC. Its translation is CASSLLAGVSNEQFF.

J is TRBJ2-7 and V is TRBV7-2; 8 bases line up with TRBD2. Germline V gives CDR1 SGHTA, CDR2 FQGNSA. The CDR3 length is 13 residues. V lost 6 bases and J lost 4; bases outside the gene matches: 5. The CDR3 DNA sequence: TGTGCCAGCAGTGCGGGAGGACTTTACGAGCAGTACTTC. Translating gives CASSAGGLYEQYF.

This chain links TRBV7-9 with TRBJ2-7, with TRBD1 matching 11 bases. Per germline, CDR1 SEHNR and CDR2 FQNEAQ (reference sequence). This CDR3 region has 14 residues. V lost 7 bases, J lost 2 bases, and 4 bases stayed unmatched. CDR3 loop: CASIWTGGPYEQYF. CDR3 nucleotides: TGTGCCAGCATTTGGACAGGGGGCCCCTACGAGCAGTACTTC.

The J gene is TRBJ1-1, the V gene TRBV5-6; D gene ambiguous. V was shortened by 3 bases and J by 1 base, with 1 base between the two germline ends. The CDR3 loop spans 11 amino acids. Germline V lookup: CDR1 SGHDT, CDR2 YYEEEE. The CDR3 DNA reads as TGTGCCAGCAGCTGGAACACTGAAGCTTTCTTT. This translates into CASSWNTEAFF.

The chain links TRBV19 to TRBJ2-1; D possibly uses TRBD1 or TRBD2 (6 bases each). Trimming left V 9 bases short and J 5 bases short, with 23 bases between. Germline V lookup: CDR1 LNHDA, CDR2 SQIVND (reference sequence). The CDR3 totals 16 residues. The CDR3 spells CARRMGGIVGHNEQFF. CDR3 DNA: TGTGCCAGAAGAATGGGGGGCATCGTGGGTCACAATGAGCAGTTCTTC.

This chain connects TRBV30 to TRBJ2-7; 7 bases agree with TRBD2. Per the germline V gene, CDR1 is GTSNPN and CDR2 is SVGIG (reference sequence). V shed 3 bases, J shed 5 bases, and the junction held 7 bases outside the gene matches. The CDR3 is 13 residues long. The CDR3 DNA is TGTGCCTGGAGGGGCGGGAGTGGCCACGAGCAGTACTTC. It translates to CAWRGGSGHEQYF.

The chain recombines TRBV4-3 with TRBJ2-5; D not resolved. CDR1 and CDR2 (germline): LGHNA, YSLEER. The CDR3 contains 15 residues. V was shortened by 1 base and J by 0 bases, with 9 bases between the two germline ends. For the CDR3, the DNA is TGCGCCAGCAGCCAAGCGGCAGCTAACCAAGAGACCCAGTACTTC. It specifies CASSQAAANQETQYF.

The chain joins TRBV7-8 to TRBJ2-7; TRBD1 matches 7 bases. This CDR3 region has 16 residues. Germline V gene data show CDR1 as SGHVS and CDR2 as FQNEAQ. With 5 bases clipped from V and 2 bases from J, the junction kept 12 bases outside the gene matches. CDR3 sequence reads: CASSPGTVVSPYEQYF. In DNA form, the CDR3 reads TGTGCCAGCAGCCCCGGGACAGTGGTATCCCCCTACGAGCAGTACTTC.

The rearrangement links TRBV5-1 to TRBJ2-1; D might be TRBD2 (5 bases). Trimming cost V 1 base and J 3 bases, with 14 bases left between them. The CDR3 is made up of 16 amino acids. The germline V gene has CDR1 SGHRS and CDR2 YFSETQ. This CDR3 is CASSLHPSPGYNEQFF. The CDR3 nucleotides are TGCGCCAGCAGCTTGCACCCTAGCCCTGGCTACAATGAGCAGTTCTTC.

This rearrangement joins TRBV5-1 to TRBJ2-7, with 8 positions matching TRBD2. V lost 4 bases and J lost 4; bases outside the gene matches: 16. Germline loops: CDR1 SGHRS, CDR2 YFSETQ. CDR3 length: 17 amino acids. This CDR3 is CASSPQGVGGRWYEQYF. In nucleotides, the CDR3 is TGCGCCAGCAGCCCCCAGGGCGTCGGCGGGAGGTGGTACGAGCAGTACTTC.